The source of this T cell receptor (beta chain) is a study of spatial heterogeneity in lung cancer (dated by TCRdb to about 2019). Notes on the research overall: More beta-chain than alpha-chain transcripts were consistently detected, likely reflecting higher beta-chain transcript abundance. TCR transcript counts in tumor regions correlated strongly with a T cell transcriptional module score from matched bulk RNA-seq. In the raw uncorrected reads, each unique combination of TCR and UMI appeared on average more than ten times. TCR alpha and beta repertoires were quantitatively compared across multiple tumor regions, matched nontumor lung and blood in non-small cell lung cancer. The study linked features of the TCR repertoire to counts of nonsynonymous mutations, which were determined by whole-exome sequencing of tumor tissue. At surgery, fewer than 250 tumor regions, approximately 64 matched nontumor lung samples and 56 PBMC samples were TCR-sequenced for both alpha and beta chains. What the study reported, not specific to this receptor: TCR-seq was estimated to cover only approximately 7% of tumor T cells for alpha chains and 13% to 15% for beta chains. The count of ubiquitous expanded TCRs correlated with the count of ubiquitous nonsynonymous mutations, and the count of regional expanded TCRs correlated with the count of regional nonsynonymous mutations. Confirming at a functional level the hypothesis that regional TCRs recognize regional mutations was considered to require additional single-cell paired TCR alpha and beta sequencing. The tumor nonsynonymous mutation count correlated with the number of expanded intratumoral alpha and beta TCRs.

This clonotype was observed at least ten times. It lacks a known antigen. No much larger clone is present one base from it, and per-base qualities are unavailable. The time point label for this specimen denotes: sample taken at primary tumor resection. Donors were some 78 patients with early-stage, untreated non-small cell lung cancer from the lung TRACERx cohort. Whole RNA extracted from tumor and nontumor lung tissue, or from cryopreserved PBMC samples, was used for TCR sequencing without cell sorting. A patient was chosen for TCR sequencing only when enough RNA was available from at least two tumor regions. Before being selected, tumor and adjacent nontumor lung specimens were reviewed by a lung pathologist. The library was made by 5' RACE. Sequencer: NextSeq 500. To allow correction of PCR and sequencing errors, the TCR library protocol tagged every TCR cDNA molecule with a unique molecular identifier. From the authors' description of their analysis: TCR identification, UMI-based error correction and CDR3 extraction were performed with Decombinator tools. Expanded TCRs were defined as those above a frequency of 2 per 1,000, corresponding to the top 1% of the tumor frequency distribution. Expanded tumor TCRs were classed as regional if statistically deemed absent (corrected P<0.05) from at least one tumor region, otherwise ubiquitous. Each repertoire was subsampled 100 times to 5,000 TCRs, after which Renyi diversity was computed with the R vegan package. To build CDR3 similarity networks, amino acid triplet string-kernel similarity was used, and CDR3s were connected when their pairwise similarity was above 0.82. TCRdb applied fastp at Q25 and MiXCR to the public reads, then kept only in-frame beta chains. Every distinct CDR3 protein forms one entry, paired with its most common genes and DNA. These V and J calls rely on TCRdb rather than the paper's analysis. The sample includes some 96,000 distinct CDR3 sequences, with 3.5% to 5% observed a single time. The top ten clones comprise 21% of the sample.

Via the germline V gene (reference sequence), CDR1 is SEHNR and CDR2 FQNEAQ. Trimming at the junction amounts to 4 bases on V and 3 bases on J, and the germline ends lie 5 bases apart. Counted from cysteine to phenylalanine, this CDR3 has 12 amino acids. CDR3 DNA is the only sequence kept; it has 36 bases, read in frame from the first base. This receptor chain uses TRBV7-9 and TRBJ2-3; the D gene cannot be resolved reliably. This specimen was lung tumor tissue, taken at surgery. The source is a male donor with early-stage non-small cell lung cancer. The nucleotides read TGTGCCAGCAGCTCCTATACAGATACGCAGTATTTT. Protein translation: CASSSYTDTQYF.